These 23 T cell receptor beta chains came from one sample sequenced in a study of cytomegalovirus exposure and HLA in healthy donors. PCR amplification relied on 60 Vbeta primers (plus 13 Jbeta primers). The table came from immunoSEQ multiplex PCR; TCRdb's copy has only in-frame clones and leaves some out. The sample holds 100,000 to 150,000 clones, around 80% seen once. What was sequenced was PBMCs. These receptor sequences come from a man aged 25 to 45 in good health and CMV-seropositive.

The DNA of the CDR3 is TGTGCCAGCCGACGACTAGCGGACACCTACGAGCAGTACTTC. Its protein product is CASRRLADTYEQYF. The rearrangement joins TRBV7-2 to TRBJ2-7; 9 positions match TRBD2. This CDR3 has 14 residues. The J segment lost 2 bases and the V segment lost 8 bases, leaving 7 bases of the junction unmatched. Germline CDR1 and CDR2: SGHTA and FQGNSA.

This chain joins TRBV7-2 and TRBJ2-7; 11 bases match TRBD1. The germline V gene encodes CDR1 SGHTA and CDR2 FQGNSA. CDR3 size: 18 residues. Losses at the gene ends were 1 base for V and 2 bases for J; bases not matched to a gene: 10. The CDR3 DNA sequence: TGTGCCAGCAGCTTAGGTGGGACAGGGGGAGGGCGCCCCTACGAGCAGTACTTC. It specifies CASSLGGTGGGRPYEQYF.

The rearrangement links TRBV28 to TRBJ1-1; D is undetermined. Germline-derived CDR1 and CDR2 are MDHEN and SYDVKM. The CDR3 covers 14 residues. V lost 5 bases to trimming and J lost 1 base, with 11 bases between them. CDR3 nucleotide sequence: TGTGCCAGCAGTCTCCCCGGAGGGAACACTGAAGCTTTCTTT. This translates into CASSLPGGNTEAFF.

This sequence joins TRBV2 and TRBJ1-2; TRBD1 aligns across 11 bases. Germline V CDR1 and CDR2: SNHLY, FYNNEI. The CDR3 is 16 amino acids. Losses at the gene ends were 2 bases for V and 5 bases for J; bases not matched to a gene: 7. The CDR3 region has the DNA TGTGCCAGCAGTGAATCGGGACAGGGGGTTAGGTATGGCTACACCTTC. Protein product: CASSESGQGVRYGYTF.

The chain links TRBV5-1 to TRBJ2-7; no definite D call. The V gene's germline CDR1 is SGHRS and CDR2 YFSETQ. The CDR3 runs to 14 residues. Trimming shortened V by 0 bases and J by 6 bases, and 13 bases separated the two germline ends. CDR3 sequence (DNA): TGCGCCAGCAGCTTGGATCCAACGGAGAGCGAGCAGTACTTC. It encodes CASSLDPTESEQYF.

The genes are TRBV15 and TRBJ2-3; 7 positions agree with TRBD1. V trimming: 0 bases; J trimming: 0 bases; junction bases outside the gene matches: 3. The V gene's germline CDR1 is LNHNV and CDR2 YYDKDF (reference sequence). CDR3 size: 16 residues. The CDR3 here is CATSRERGLSTDTQYF. CDR3 in DNA: TGTGCCACCAGCAGAGAGAGGGGGCTAAGCACAGATACGCAGTATTTT.

The chain carries TRBV11-2 and TRBJ2-7, with 8 bases fitting TRBD1. The V gene end was trimmed by 3 bases and the J gene end by 2 bases; junction bases not matched to a gene: 3. The CDR3 totals 14 residues. The germline V gene encodes CDR1 SGHAT and CDR2 FQNNGV. As DNA, the CDR3 is TGTGCCAGCAGCTTTGGGACAGGAACCTACGAGCAGTACTTC. Its translation is CASSFGTGTYEQYF.

The CDR3 loop is CAWSGSGTEAFF. CDR3 DNA: TGTGCCTGGAGTGGGTCAGGCACTGAAGCTTTCTTT. The chain has TRBV30 and TRBJ1-1; D call uncertain. Germline V gene data show CDR1 as GTSNPN and CDR2 as SVGIG (reference sequence). This CDR3 has 12 residues. V lost 1 base to trimming and J lost 4 bases, with 7 bases between them.

This clone appeared a few times. The rearrangement joins TRBV27 to TRBJ2-1; D not certain. Deletions cut 4 bases from V and 5 bases from J, with 12 bases between. The CDR3 covers 14 residues. The germline gives CDR1 MNHEY, CDR2 SMNVEV (reference sequence). Written as DNA, the CDR3 is TGTGCCAGCAGTTCCTCCGTAAAAAACAATGAGCAGTTCTTC. Translated: CASSSSVKNNEQFF.

The chain uses TRBV10-3 and TRBJ2-2; TRBD2 agrees at 12 bases. CDR3 size: 18 residues. Germline assignment: CDR1 ENHRY and CDR2 SYGVKD. After removal of 4 bases from V and 3 bases from J, the junction contained 9 bases not matched to a gene. The CDR3 protein is CAISGPRTSGIYTGELFF. For the CDR3, the DNA is TGTGCCATCAGTGGCCCCCGGACTAGCGGGATATACACCGGGGAGCTGTTTTTT.

As for this clone: One end of the junction is discordant with germline, which a read error may explain. This chain links TRBV28 with TRBJ1-1; no definite D call. This CDR3 is built from 15 residues. Germline CDR1 and CDR2: MDHEN and SYDVKM. CDR3 residues: CASSLLWRVKTEAFF. The CDR3, as DNA: TGTGCCAGCAGTTTATTATGGAGGGTGAAAACTGAAGCTTTCTTT.

This clone was counted a few times. J is TRBJ1-3 and V is TRBV7-9; D not resolved. V gave up 4 bases and J gave up 5 bases, with 12 bases separating them. CDR3 length: 14 residues. Germline CDR1 SEHNR, CDR2 FQNEAQ (reference sequence). The CDR3 nucleotides are TGTGCCAGCAGCTCATCTACGGTTAGAAACACCATATATTTT. Its protein product is CASSSSTVRNTIYF.

The rearrangement links TRBV30 to TRBJ2-5; a weak D match, TRBD1 (6 bases). In germline, CDR1 is GTSNPN, CDR2 SVGIG (reference sequence). The length of the CDR3 is 13 residues. The germline V and J ends were trimmed by 3 bases and 4 bases, with 12 bases remaining between them. The CDR3 DNA reads as TGTGCCTGGAGGGCTCAGGGGAGAGAGACCCAGTACTTC. Amino acid sequence: CAWRAQGRETQYF.

This clone was seen just once. The CDR3 spells CASSARDIQETQYF. In DNA form, the CDR3 reads TGTGCCAGCAGCGCCCGGGACATCCAAGAGACCCAGTACTTC. V and J are TRBV11-1 and TRBJ2-5; tentative D call: TRBD1 (6 bases). Germline V gene lookup returns CDR1 SGHAT and CDR2 FQDESV (reference sequence). Trimming cost V 5 bases and J 1 base, with 11 bases left between them. The CDR3 has 14 residues. Combining the CDR3 with reference TRBV11-1 and TRBJ2-5 gives the whole variable domain EAEVAQSPRYKITEKSQAVAFWCDPISGHATLYWYRQILGQGPELLVQFQDESVVDDSQLPKDRFSAERLKGVDSTLKIQPAELGDSAMYLCASSARDIQETQYFGPGTRLLVL.

Here the CDR3 DNA reads TGTGCCAGCAGCGTAGCTAGCCTTGCGAACACTGAAGCTTTCTTT. As protein: CASSVASLANTEAFF. The J gene is TRBJ1-1, the V gene TRBV9, with unresolved D. Germline assignment: CDR1 SGDLS and CDR2 YYNGEE. Trimming removed 0 bases from V and 1 base from J, with 10 bases in between. This CDR3 contains 15 residues.

The chain is built from TRBV4-3 and TRBJ2-2, with a possible D match to TRBD2 (6 bases). V was trimmed by 0 bases and J by 6 bases, leaving 14 bases between them. The CDR3 is made up of 16 amino acids. The germline V gene has CDR1 LGHNA and CDR2 YSLEER. The CDR3 bases are TGCGCCAGCAGCCAAGATCCCCCCACTAGCCCCGGGGAGCTGTTTTTT. It specifies CASSQDPPTSPGELFF.

The chain recombines TRBV5-1 with TRBJ1-2; TRBD1 matches at 10 bases. With V trimmed by 0 bases and J by 13 bases, 6 bases remained unmatched. Germline values: CDR1 SGHRS, CDR2 YFSETQ. The CDR3 has 13 residues. CDR3 in amino acids: CASSLGQGAYGTF. CDR3 nucleotide sequence: TGCGCCAGCAGCTTGGGACAGGGGGCGTATGGCACCTTC. The full variable domain, rest sourced from reference TRBV5-1 and TRBJ1-2, is KAGVTQTPRYLIKTRGQQVTLSCSPISGHRSVSWYQQTPGQGLQFLFEYFSETQRNKGNFPGRFSGRQFSNSRSEMNVSTLELGDSALYLCASSLGQGAYGTFGSGTRLTVV.

This chain connects TRBV27 to TRBJ1-1, with 8 bases lining up with TRBD1. The CDR3 loop spans 11 amino acids. Trimming took 8 bases from V and 11 from J; bases not matched to a gene: 7. Germline assignment: CDR1 MNHEY and CDR2 SMNVEV (reference sequence). CDR3 sequence (DNA): TGTGCCAGCGGACAGGGTGTAAGGGCTTTCTTT. It translates to CASGQGVRAFF.

The gene calls are TRBV27 and TRBJ2-1, with 11 positions matching TRBD2. Germline CDR1 reads MNHEY; CDR2 reads SMNVEV (reference sequence). The V and J ends lost 8 bases and 7 bases, in that order; junction bases with no gene match: 10. CDR3 length: 15 residues. In DNA form, the CDR3 reads TGTGCCAGCTCCGATTCGGGACTAGCGGCGAATGAGCAGTTCTTC. It specifies CASSDSGLAANEQFF.

This chain uses TRBV7-9 with TRBJ2-7; 8 bases align to TRBD1. V shed 3 bases, J shed 3 bases, and the junction held 10 bases outside the gene matches. This CDR3 comprises 16 residues. Germline V gives CDR1 SEHNR, CDR2 FQNEAQ (reference sequence). The CDR3 sequence: CASSLRQGAFFYEQYF. In nucleotides, the CDR3 is TGTGCCAGCAGCTTGAGGCAGGGGGCTTTTTTCTACGAGCAGTACTTC.

This clone occurred once. The rearrangement joins TRBV6-4 to TRBJ2-1; 7 nucleotides align to TRBD2. CDR3 length: 14 amino acids. CDR1 and CDR2 from the germline V gene are MRHNA and SNTAGT. Trimming took 8 bases from V and 4 from J; bases not matched to a gene: 8. DNA of the CDR3: TGTGCCAGCGGGGTTCGGCGGGAGTACAATGAGCAGTTCTTC. It is translated as CASGVRREYNEQFF.

This chain joins TRBV11-1 and TRBJ2-1; 8 bases agree with TRBD2. The CDR3 is 16 amino acids. V was clipped by 2 bases and J by 5 bases; unmatched bases: 8. Germline V gene lookup returns CDR1 SGHAT and CDR2 FQDESV (reference sequence). In DNA, the CDR3 is TGTGCCAGCAGCTTATCGGGGACTAGTGGACACAATGAGCAGTTCTTC. Protein: CASSLSGTSGHNEQFF.

CDR3 in amino acids: CASSFPPLVTDTQYF. The CDR3 nucleotides read TGTGCCAGCAGCTTCCCTCCGTTAGTCACAGATACGCAGTATTTT. The chain carries TRBV7-2 and TRBJ2-3; D is unresolved. The CDR3 consists of 15 residues. The germline gives CDR1 SGHTA, CDR2 FQGNSA. Trimming shortened V by 3 bases and J by 2 bases, and 12 bases separated the two germline ends. Full variable domain (outside the CDR3, taken from reference TRBV7-2 and TRBJ2-3): GAGVSQSPSNKVTEKGKDVELRCDPISGHTALYWYRQSLGQGLEFLIYFQGNSAPDKSGLPSDRFSAERTGGSVSTLTIQRTQQEDSAVYLCASSFPPLVTDTQYFGPGTRLTVL.